This T cell receptor beta chain appears in the sequencing data of a study of T cells after yellow fever vaccination (dated by TCRdb to the late 2010s). Turning to the overall study: The SMART-Seq v4 Ultra Low Input RNA kit was used to prepare libraries from fractions with low cell numbers. To track T-cell clones before and after primary and booster YFV17D yellow fever vaccination, bulk TCR alpha and beta repertoires were sequenced longitudinally. Two healthy male donors made up the cohort, one aged 18 to 30 years and the other aged 30 to 40 years. Blood was collected at multiple timepoints before and after primary and secondary immunization, and bulk PBMC replicates and cell subsets were isolated. The paper's findings and limits, for the study overall: Computational filtering was required because FACS-sorted repertoires could contain abundant contaminating clonotypes from the bulk population. A small share of clonotypes was detected in both CD4 and CD8 compartments, with the overlap likely arising from convergent recombination. Because only a couple of donors were included in the study, the extent to which the findings can be generalized is limited. After the booster, most of the clones that had expanded following primary vaccination were detected again (96% of CD4 and 80% to 90% of CD8), which suggests that memory was broadly maintained. The secondary T-cell response was weaker than the primary response but faster, peaking on day 5 instead of day 15.

V loses 8 bases of germline sequence and J loses 4 bases, and the interval between the two ends is 17 bases. The CDR1 and CDR2 encoded by the germline V gene are KGHDR and SFDVKD. From the cysteine up to the phenylalanine, the CDR3 has a length of 15 residues. Only CDR3 DNA remains: 45 bases, in frame from the first base. The treatment or condition tag for this specimen amounts to: live attenuated yellow fever vaccine strain. At every blood-draw timepoint, two biological replicates of bulk PBMCs were collected. PBMCs were isolated from peripheral blood using a standard Ficoll-Paque protocol. RNA was extracted with TriZol from bulk PBMCs, CD4 and CD8 fractions, and dextramer-positive and dextramer-negative fractions. There are a few counts of this clonotype. The antigen it recognizes is unknown. No per-base quality is available; no much larger clone lies one base away. TCR cDNA was synthesized by 5'RACE template switching, which introduced a universal primer site and unique molecular identifiers. Priming for cDNA synthesis came from both the TCR alpha and TCR beta constant segments. Library amplification used two PCR steps, and the second PCR step added sample barcodes and sequencing adapters. Libraries were sequenced on Illumina HiSeq 2500 (2x100 bp) or NovaSeq (2x150 bp). The study's processing was this. MIGEC handled demultiplexing of reads and collapsing into UMI consensus sequences, while MiXCR performed V(D)J alignment. Clonotypes responding to the vaccine were identified with edgeR on replicate PBMC samples, with the criteria of FDR below 0.01 and a log2 fold change above 5 up to day 15. CD4 or CD8 identity was assigned to each bulk clonotype according to whether the clonotype was present at higher abundance in the sequenced CD4 repertoire or the sequenced CD8 repertoire. TCRdb trimmed public reads at Q25 via fastp, called clones via MiXCR and kept in-frame beta chains. Rows matching on CDR3 protein sequence are summarized as one entry with the most common DNA and genes. In this record, the V and J calls reflect TCRdb's handling and not the investigators' own analysis. The sample includes around 350,000 distinct CDR3 sequences, with around a tenth observed a single time. The ten largest clones represent roughly 18% of the sample.

The receptor's source is a man in his late teens or twenties who received the YFV17D yellow fever vaccine. Sequenced here: PBMCs, sampled on the day of the first yellow fever vaccination. Recombination linked TRBV24-1 to TRBJ2-4; perhaps TRBD2 is the D gene, with 5 bases matching. CDR3 loop: CATIDHGGGKNIQYF. At the DNA level, the sequence is TGTGCCACCATAGACCATGGCGGCGGGAAAAACATTCAGTACTTC.